The text below deals with one T cell receptor (beta chain). Its specificity is unknown. This sample was taken from a study of cytomegalovirus exposure and HLA in healthy donors. Study-level points and caveats: The classifier was said to identify cytomegalovirus status with high specificity and sensitivity. Associated with cytomegalovirus, according to the listing, were 150 to 200 TCR beta chains.

TCRdb's table, derived via immunoSEQ multiplex PCR, lists solely in-frame clones and lacks some. The sample has 150,000 to 180,000 clones; 65% to 90% are singletons. Trimming left V 2 bases short and J 1 base short, with 5 bases between. Germline values: CDR1 SGHTA, CDR2 FQGNSA. The CDR3 covers 14 residues. The specimen was PBMCs. The source is a man between 18 and 29 years old in good health and CMV-seropositive. The chain combines TRBV7-2 with TRBJ2-2; D may be TRBD1 (5 bases). CDR3: CASSLQGNTGELFF. Here the CDR3 DNA reads TGTGCCAGCAGCTTACAGGGGAACACCGGGGAGCTGTTTTTT.